Below are 21 T cell receptor beta chains sequenced from a single sample in a study of Ad26.COV2.S vaccination and SARS-CoV-2 variants (dated by TCRdb to the early 2020s). The sample's treatment or condition, from its label and the paper: roughly 18 received Ad26.COV2.S at low or high dose, single or two shots; five or six received placebo; per-sample allocation not given. Repertoires of vaccine and placebo recipients were sequenced from samples collected on day 63 after the first injection. Receptor libraries were prepared by the immunoSEQ multiplex PCR assay. The clones in this table, taken by TCRdb from immuneACCESS, are in-frame only. Not every clone is retained; where verified, under half of the shortfall comes from an unresolved V gene, and the cause of the rest is unknown. The sample yields roughly 500,000 clones; 70% to 90% were counted once. Around 13% of the sample is taken by the ten largest.

This specimen consisted of peripheral blood, obtained in a trial of Ad26.COV2.S vaccine versus placebo. The source is a person aged 18 to 59 who received the Ad26.COV2.S COVID-19 vaccine or a placebo.

This clone has more than one count but fewer than ten. This sequence joins TRBV9 and TRBJ2-1; TRBD1 might be the D (5 bases). The length of the CDR3 is 15 residues. Germline loops: CDR1 SGDLS, CDR2 YYNGEE. Trimming cost V 5 bases and J 2 bases, with 14 bases left between them. CDR3 residues: CASSSEQGTYNEQFF. CDR3 coding DNA: TGTGCCAGCAGTTCCGAGCAGGGCACCTACAATGAGCAGTTCTTC. The whole variable domain, remainder taken from reference TRBV9 and TRBJ2-1, is DSGVTQTPKHLITATGQRVTLRCSPRSGDLSVYWYQQSLDQGLQFLIQYYNGEERAKGNILERFSAQQFPDLHSELNLSSLELGDSALYFCASSSEQGTYNEQFFGPGTRLTVL.

This chain uses TRBV10-3 with TRBJ2-5; D possibly corresponds to TRBD2 (6 bases). This CDR3 is built from 15 residues. CDR1 is ENHRY, CDR2 SYGVKD, per germline. The germline V and J ends were trimmed by 2 bases and 5 bases, with 15 bases remaining between them. The CDR3 is CAISELRGTPETQYF. CDR3 bases: TGTGCCATCAGTGAGCTACGGGGGACTCCGGAGACCCAGTACTTC.

The genes are TRBV29-1 and TRBJ2-1; the D call may be TRBD1 or TRBD2 (5 bases each). Trimming pared 4 bases from V and 3 bases from J, leaving 10 bases between. The CDR3 extends over 13 amino acids. Germline lookup yields CDR1 SQVTM and CDR2 ANQGSEA. Here the CDR3 reads CSVVVGGYNEQFF. The CDR3 nucleotides are TGCAGCGTTGTAGTTGGGGGCTACAATGAGCAGTTCTTC.

The V and J genes are TRBV7-9 and TRBJ1-5; D gene ambiguous. The CDR3 covers 18 residues. The germline V gene has CDR1 SEHNR and CDR2 FQNEAQ (reference sequence). The germline V and J ends were trimmed by 0 bases and 2 bases, with 17 bases remaining between them. The CDR3 protein is CASSLASGRRGGNQPQHF. The CDR3 DNA reads TGTGCCAGCAGCTTAGCGAGCGGCAGGCGGGGAGGCAATCAGCCCCAGCATTTT.

This clone was seen only once. The V and J genes are TRBV7-2 and TRBJ1-5; D gene uncertain. Trimming removed 5 bases at V and 5 bases at J, with 13 bases between. CDR3 size: 14 residues. Germline assignment: CDR1 SGHTA and CDR2 FQGNSA. The CDR3, as DNA: TGTGCCAGCAGCGTAGACGGACCCGATCAGCCCCAGCATTTT. Translation gives CASSVDGPDQPQHF.

This clone has only one observation. The rearrangement uses TRBV5-1 and TRBJ2-7, with 10 bases aligning to TRBD2. With 2 bases clipped from V and 3 bases from J, the junction kept 5 bases outside the gene matches. This CDR3 has 15 residues. Per the germline V gene, CDR1 is SGHRS and CDR2 is YFSETQ. As DNA, the CDR3 is TGCGCCAGCAGCTTCACCTGGACTAGCGGCTACGAGCAGTACTTC. This translates into CASSFTWTSGYEQYF.

CDR3 amino acids: CASSLGFDTQYF. The DNA for the CDR3 is TGTGCCAGCAGCTTAGGTTTCGATACGCAGTATTTT. The chain is built from TRBV11-2 and TRBJ2-3; D gene unclear. Germline V CDR1 and CDR2: SGHAT, FQNNGV. CDR3 length: 12 amino acids. V lost 1 base, J lost 6 bases, and 5 bases lay in between.

In DNA form, the CDR3 reads TGTGCCAGCAGTTACATGGCTGACGCTGGAAACACCATATATTTT. Translation: CASSYMADAGNTIYF. The chain is built from TRBV6-5 and TRBJ1-3; D uncertain. Per germline, CDR1 MNHEY and CDR2 SVGAGI. The CDR3 consists of 15 residues. Trimming removed 2 bases from V and 2 bases from J, with 10 bases in between.

This clone was observed a few times. The chain couples TRBV30 to TRBJ2-7, with 9 bases lining up with TRBD1. CDR1 and CDR2 from the germline V gene are GTSNPN and SVGIG (reference sequence). After removal of 5 bases from V and 7 bases from J, the junction contained 9 bases not matched to a gene. This CDR3 spans 13 amino acids. This CDR3 reads CAWVGTGMREQYF. CDR3 bases: TGTGCCTGGGTGGGGACAGGGATGCGAGAGCAGTACTTC.

This chain uses TRBV5-6 with TRBJ1-2; TRBD1 matches 9 bases. This CDR3 has 17 residues. Trimming removed 2 bases from V and 7 bases from J; junction bases left unmatched: 15. Germline loops: CDR1 SGHDT, CDR2 YYEEEE. The CDR3 coding sequence is TGTGCCAGCAGCTTACCGGGACAGGGCTTGAGAACTAGTGGCTACACCTTC. Encoded protein: CASSLPGQGLRTSGYTF.

The rearrangement uses TRBV6-5 and TRBJ1-3, with D possibly TRBD1 on 6 matching bases. The CDR3 has 15 amino acids. The V gene's germline CDR1 is MNHEY and CDR2 SVGAGI. The V gene lost 6 bases and the J gene lost 0 bases, with 12 bases spanning the gap. As DNA, the CDR3 is TGTGCCAGCAGGACGAGGGGGAGCTCTGGAAACACCATATATTTT. Its protein is CASRTRGSSGNTIYF.

The chain combines TRBV2 with TRBJ1-4, with D hard to call. Deletions cut 7 bases from V and 3 bases from J, with 12 bases between. In germline, CDR1 is SNHLY, CDR2 FYNNEI. The CDR3 is 14 amino acids. The chain's CDR3 is CASKATPSNEKLFF. As DNA, the CDR3 is TGTGCCAGCAAGGCGACACCATCTAATGAAAAACTGTTTTTT.

The CDR3 here is CASIGQNPNEKLFF. The CDR3 bases are TGTGCCAGCATAGGACAGAACCCCAATGAAAAACTGTTTTTT. This chain connects TRBV28 to TRBJ1-4; maybe TRBD1 (6 bases). This CDR3 has 14 amino acids. Trimming left V 7 bases short and J 5 bases short, with 14 bases between. Germline assignment: CDR1 MDHEN and CDR2 SYDVKM.

This clone was recorded once. The V call is TRBV10-2, the J call TRBJ1-1; D uncertain. Germline V gene sequence: CDR1 WSHSY, CDR2 SAAADI. The V gene lost 3 bases and the J gene lost 4 bases, with 12 bases spanning the gap. The CDR3 contains 14 residues. As DNA, the CDR3 is TGCGCCAGCAGTGAAGCCGGGGAGAGCACTGAAGCTTTCTTT. This encodes CASSEAGESTEAFF.

This clone was picked up one time. The chain employs TRBV2 and TRBJ2-3; D unresolved. Germline lookup yields CDR1 SNHLY and CDR2 FYNNEI. Trimming cost V 7 bases and J 4 bases, with 12 bases left between them. The CDR3 runs to 13 residues. In DNA form, the CDR3 reads TGTGCCAGCATTGGCCTCCTGGCAGATACGCAGTATTTT. Its protein product is CASIGLLADTQYF.

This clone was found once. The chain recombines TRBV30 with TRBJ1-5; D is perhaps TRBD1 (5 bases). Germline CDR1 GTSNPN, CDR2 SVGIG (reference sequence). The CDR3 loop spans 17 amino acids. V dropped 3 bases and J dropped 0 bases, with 18 bases sitting between them. The CDR3 bases are TGTGCCTGGAGGAGGGGCCCCGCCGGGGCTAGCAATCAGCCCCAGCATTTT. Its protein is CAWRRGPAGASNQPQHF.

The V and J genes are TRBV7-2 and TRBJ2-1; D is undetermined. Germline V CDR1 and CDR2: SGHTA, FQGNSA. The CDR3 sequence is 14 residues long. The germline V and J ends were trimmed by 5 bases and 8 bases, with 16 bases remaining between them. In DNA, the CDR3 is TGTGCCAGCAGCCCGCGACTGTCGCCCCATGAGCAGTTCTTC. Amino acids: CASSPRLSPHEQFF.

The chain is built from TRBV27 and TRBJ2-7; weak D call: TRBD1 (6 bases). Per the germline V gene, CDR1 is MNHEY and CDR2 is SMNVEV (reference sequence). Trimming stripped 0 bases from V and 2 bases from J, with 11 bases between. The CDR3 totals 15 residues. The CDR3 is CASSLSSRGTYEQYF. CDR3 sequence (DNA): TGTGCCAGCAGTTTATCGAGCAGGGGAACCTACGAGCAGTACTTC.

This clone was counted a single time. The chain combines TRBV2 with TRBJ2-1; D is perhaps TRBD2 (5 bases). The V gene's germline CDR1 is SNHLY and CDR2 FYNNEI. This CDR3 has 12 residues. The V and J ends lost 6 bases and 9 bases respectively, with 12 bases between them. CDR3 sequence: CASRDSVGEQFF. The CDR3, as DNA: TGTGCCAGCAGGGATAGCGTGGGTGAGCAGTTCTTC. The variable domain in full, with the rest retrieved from reference TRBV2 and TRBJ2-1, is EPEVTQTPSHQVTQMGQEVILRCVPISNHLYFYWYRQILGQKVEFLVSFYNNEISEKSEIFDDQFSVERPDGSNFTLKIRSTKLEDSAMYFCASRDSVGEQFFGPGTRLTVL.

The chain is built from TRBV9 and TRBJ2-7; D is possibly TRBD1 (6 bases). Germline values: CDR1 SGDLS, CDR2 YYNGEE. Trimming removed 0 bases at V and 6 bases at J, with 16 bases between. The CDR3 covers 15 residues. CDR3 residues: CASSVAHRETSEQYF. CDR3 nucleotides: TGTGCCAGCAGCGTAGCCCACAGGGAGACGTCCGAGCAGTACTTC. Full variable domain (rest looked up from reference TRBV9 and TRBJ2-7): DSGVTQTPKHLITATGQRVTLRCSPRSGDLSVYWYQQSLDQGLQFLIQYYNGEERAKGNILERFSAQQFPDLHSELNLSSLELGDSALYFCASSVAHRETSEQYFGPGTRLTVT.

This sequence joins TRBV28 and TRBJ1-2; TRBD1 is a possible D gene (5 bases). Germline V gene lookup returns CDR1 MDHEN and CDR2 SYDVKM. This CDR3 is built from 14 residues. The V end lost 10 bases, the J end lost 8 bases, and 23 bases lay between the germline ends. CDR3 sequence: CATMKGPRVGGYTF. The CDR3, as DNA: TGTGCCACCATGAAAGGGCCCAGGGTCGGAGGCTACACCTTC.